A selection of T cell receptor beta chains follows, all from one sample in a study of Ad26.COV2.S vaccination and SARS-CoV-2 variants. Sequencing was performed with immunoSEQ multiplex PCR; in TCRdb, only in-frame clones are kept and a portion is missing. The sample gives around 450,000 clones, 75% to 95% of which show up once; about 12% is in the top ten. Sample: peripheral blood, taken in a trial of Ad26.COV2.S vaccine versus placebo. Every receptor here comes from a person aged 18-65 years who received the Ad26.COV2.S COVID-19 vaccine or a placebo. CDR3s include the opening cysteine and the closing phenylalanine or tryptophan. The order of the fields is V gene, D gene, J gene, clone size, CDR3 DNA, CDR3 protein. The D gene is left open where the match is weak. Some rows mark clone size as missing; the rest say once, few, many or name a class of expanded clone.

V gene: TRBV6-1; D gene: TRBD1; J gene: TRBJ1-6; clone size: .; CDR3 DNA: TGTGCCAGCACTGAAATGGGACAGATGCCTCTCAGCTCCTATAATTCACCCCTCCACTTT; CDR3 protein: CASTEMGQMPLSSYNSPLHF
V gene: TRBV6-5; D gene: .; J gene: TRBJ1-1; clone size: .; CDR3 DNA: TGTGCCAGCACCATGCCGTTACCAGGCACTGAAGCTTTCTTT; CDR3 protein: CASTMPLPGTEAFF
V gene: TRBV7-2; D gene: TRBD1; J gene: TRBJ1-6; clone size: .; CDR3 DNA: TGTGCCAGCACCATACGGACAGGGGAAAATTCACCCCTCCACTTT; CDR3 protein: CASTIRTGENSPLHF
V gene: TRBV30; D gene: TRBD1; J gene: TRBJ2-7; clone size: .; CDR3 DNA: TGTGCCTGGAGTAGTCAGGGGGCTCCCTACGAGCAGTACTTC; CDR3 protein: CAWSSQGAPYEQYF
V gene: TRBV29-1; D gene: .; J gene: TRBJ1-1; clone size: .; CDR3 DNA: TGCAGCGTTGCCAAGGCTCGGGAAGCTTTCTTT; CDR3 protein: CSVAKAREAFF
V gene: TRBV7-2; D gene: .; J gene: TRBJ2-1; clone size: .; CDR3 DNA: TGTGCCAGCAGCTTATCTCGCAAGAGCTCCTACAATGAGCAGTTCTTC; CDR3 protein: CASSLSRKSSYNEQFF
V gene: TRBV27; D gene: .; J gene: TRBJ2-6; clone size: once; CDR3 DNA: TGTGCCAGCAGAGGGGCTGGGGCCAACGTCCTGACTTTC; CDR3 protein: CASRGAGANVLTF
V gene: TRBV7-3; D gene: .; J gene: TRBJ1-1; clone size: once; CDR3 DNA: TGTGCCAGCAGCTTAACTCCGGGGGCCAACACTGAAGCTTTCTTT; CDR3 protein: CASSLTPGANTEAFF
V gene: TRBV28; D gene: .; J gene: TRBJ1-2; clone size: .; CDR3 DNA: TGTGCCAGCGAACAGGACCCAACTACTGACTATGGCTACACCTTC; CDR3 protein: CASEQDPTTDYGYTF
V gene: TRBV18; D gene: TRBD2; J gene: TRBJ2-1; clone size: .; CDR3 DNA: TGTGCCAGCTCAAGCAGTCCTAGCGGGATATTTTTCTTC; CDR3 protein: CASSSSPSGIFFF
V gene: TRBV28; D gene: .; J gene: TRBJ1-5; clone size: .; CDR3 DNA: TGTGCCAGCACGGAAGGCGGGGGGCTCAGCCAGCCCCAGCATTTT; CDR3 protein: CASTEGGGLSQPQHF
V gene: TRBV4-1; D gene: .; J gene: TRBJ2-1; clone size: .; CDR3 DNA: TGCGCCAGCAGCCAAGAGGCCGGTGAGCAGTTCTTC; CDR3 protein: CASSQEAGEQFF
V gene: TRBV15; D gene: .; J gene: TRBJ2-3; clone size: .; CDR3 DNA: TGTGCCACCAGCAAGAGATCTGCAGTCACAGATACGCAGTATTTT; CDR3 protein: CATSKRSAVTDTQYF
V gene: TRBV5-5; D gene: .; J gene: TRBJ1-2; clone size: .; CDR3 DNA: TGTGCCAGCAGCTTGGTCGTCGGGTCAGGGGATACCTATGGCTACACCTTC; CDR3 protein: CASSLVVGSGDTYGYTF
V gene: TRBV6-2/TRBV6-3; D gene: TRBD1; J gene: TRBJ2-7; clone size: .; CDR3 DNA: TGTGCCAGCAGGCCTACGACAGGGCGCGAGCAGTACTTC; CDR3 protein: CASRPTTGREQYF
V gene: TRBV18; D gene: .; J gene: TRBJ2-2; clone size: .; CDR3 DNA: TGTGCCAGCTCGCCCGACGGTACCGGGGAGCTGTTTTTT; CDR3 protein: CASSPDGTGELFF
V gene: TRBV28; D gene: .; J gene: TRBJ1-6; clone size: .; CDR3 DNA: TGTGCCAGCAGTTTATTAAATTCACCCCTCCACTTT; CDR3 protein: CASSLLNSPLHF
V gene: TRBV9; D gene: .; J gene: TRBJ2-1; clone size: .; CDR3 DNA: TGTGCCAGCAGCGTAGTAGGGGGAGGGCTCAATGAGCAGTTCTTC; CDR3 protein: CASSVVGGGLNEQFF
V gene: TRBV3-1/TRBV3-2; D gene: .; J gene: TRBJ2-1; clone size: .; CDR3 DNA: TGTGCCAGCAGCAAGACTAGTGAGCAGTTCTTC; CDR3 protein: CASSKTSEQFF
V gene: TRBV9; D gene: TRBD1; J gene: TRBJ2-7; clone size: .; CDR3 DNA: TGTGCCAGCAGCTTGGCGGGGACAGGCTCCTACGAGCAGTACTTC; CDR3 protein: CASSLAGTGSYEQYF
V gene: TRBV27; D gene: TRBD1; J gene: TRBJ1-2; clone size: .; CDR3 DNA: TGTGCCAGCAGACAGGGGAACTATGGCTACACCTTC; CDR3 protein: CASRQGNYGYTF
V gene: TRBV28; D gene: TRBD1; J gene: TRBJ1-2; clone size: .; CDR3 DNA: TGTGCCAGCAGCAGGGGACAGCTTAACTATGGCTACACCTTC; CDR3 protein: CASSRGQLNYGYTF
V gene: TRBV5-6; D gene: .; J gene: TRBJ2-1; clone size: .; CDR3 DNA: TGTGCCAGCAGCCTAAGTTACAATGAGCAGTTCTTC; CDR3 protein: CASSLSYNEQFF
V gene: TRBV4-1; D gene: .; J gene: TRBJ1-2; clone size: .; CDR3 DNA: TGCGCCAGCAGCCAAGAAGACGCAAGAGATCCCCTGGGCTACACCTTC; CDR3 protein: CASSQEDARDPLGYTF
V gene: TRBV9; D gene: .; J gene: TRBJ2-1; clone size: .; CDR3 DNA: TGTGCCAGCAGCGATACCAACTACAATGAACAGTTCTTC; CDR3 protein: CASSDTNYNEQFF
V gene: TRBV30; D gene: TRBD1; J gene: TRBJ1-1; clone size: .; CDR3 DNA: TGTGCCTGGAGTGTACAGGGGCAGATCAACACTGAAGCTTTCTTT; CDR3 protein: CAWSVQGQINTEAFF
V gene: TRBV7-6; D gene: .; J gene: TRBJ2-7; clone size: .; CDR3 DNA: TGTGCCAGCAGCCGACAGGACGGCGTCGAGCAGTACTTC; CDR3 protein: CASSRQDGVEQYF
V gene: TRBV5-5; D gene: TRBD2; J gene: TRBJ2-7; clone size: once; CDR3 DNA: TGTGCCAGCAGCTTGGTCTGGACTAGCGGAGCGGCCCCCTACGAGCAGTACTTC; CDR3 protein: CASSLVWTSGAAPYEQYF
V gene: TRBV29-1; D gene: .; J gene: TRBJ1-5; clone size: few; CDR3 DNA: TGCAGCGTTGAAGAAGGCAATCAGCCCCAGCATTTT; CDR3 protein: CSVEEGNQPQHF
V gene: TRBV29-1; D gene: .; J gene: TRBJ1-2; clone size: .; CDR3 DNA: TGCAGCGTTCTGCCCGAGGTGGGCGGCTACACCTTC; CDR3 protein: CSVLPEVGGYTF
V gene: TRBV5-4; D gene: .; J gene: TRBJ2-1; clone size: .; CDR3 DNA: TGTGCCAGCAGTAAGGAGAGCTCCTACAATGAGCAGTTCTTC; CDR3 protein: CASSKESSYNEQFF
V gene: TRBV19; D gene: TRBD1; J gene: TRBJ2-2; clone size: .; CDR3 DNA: TGTGCCAGTAGGGGACAGTCGAACACCGGGGAGCTGTTTTTT; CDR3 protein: CASRGQSNTGELFF
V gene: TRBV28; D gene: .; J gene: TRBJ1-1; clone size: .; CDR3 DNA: TGTGCCAGCAGTCAACGCGTGGCTTTCTTT; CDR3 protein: CASSQRVAFF
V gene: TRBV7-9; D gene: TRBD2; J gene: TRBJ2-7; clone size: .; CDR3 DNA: TGTGCCAGCAGCGACGGACTAGCGGGAGCAAATTACGAGCAGTACTTC; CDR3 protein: CASSDGLAGANYEQYF
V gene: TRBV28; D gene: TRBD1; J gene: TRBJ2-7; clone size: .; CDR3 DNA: TGTGCCAGCAGTCGGGACAGGGCAACCTACGAGCAGTACTTC; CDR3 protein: CASSRDRATYEQYF
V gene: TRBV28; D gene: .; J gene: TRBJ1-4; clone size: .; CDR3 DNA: TGTGCCAGCGTAGATGCTAATGAAAAACTGTTTTTT; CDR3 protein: CASVDANEKLFF
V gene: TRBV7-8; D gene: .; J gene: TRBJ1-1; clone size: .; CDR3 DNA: TGTGCCAGCAGCTTATGGAGACCGAACACTGAAGCTTTCTTT; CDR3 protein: CASSLWRPNTEAFF
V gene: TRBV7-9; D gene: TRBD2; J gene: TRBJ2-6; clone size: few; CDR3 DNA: TGTGCCAGCAGCCCCAGCGGGAGGGGAGCTGGGGCCAACGTCCTGACTTTC; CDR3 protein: CASSPSGRGAGANVLTF
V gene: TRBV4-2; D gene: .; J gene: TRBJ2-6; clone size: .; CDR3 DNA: TGTGCCAGCAGCCAAGACCCAAACTCTGGGGCCAACGTCCTGACTTTC; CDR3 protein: CASSQDPNSGANVLTF